The rows below give T cell receptor beta chains drawn from one sample of a study of T cells in narcolepsy. Sequencing was performed with immunoSEQ multiplex PCR; in TCRdb, only in-frame clones are kept and a portion is missing. Among around 33,000 clones listed, roughly 80% were seen once. The sequenced material came from CD45RA- memory CD4+ T cells from PBMCs. These receptors came from a human donor with narcolepsy. CDR3s include the opening cysteine and the closing phenylalanine or tryptophan. Each record gives: D gene, clone size, V gene, J gene, CDR3 protein, CDR3 DNA. D genes are given only for firm matches. The size entry is marked missing in some rows and otherwise reads once, few, many or a size class.

D gene: -
clone size: -
V gene: TRBV4-2
J gene: TRBJ1-1
CDR3 protein: CASSQPGQNEAFF
CDR3 DNA: TGTGCCAGCAGCCAACCGGGACAAAATGAAGCTTTCTTT

D gene: -
clone size: -
V gene: TRBV6-5
J gene: TRBJ2-5
CDR3 protein: CASSPEQAAQETQYF
CDR3 DNA: TGTGCCAGCAGTCCCGAACAGGCTGCCCAAGAGACCCAGTACTTC

D gene: -
clone size: -
V gene: TRBV2
J gene: TRBJ2-7
CDR3 protein: CASSPWAYEQYF
CDR3 DNA: TGTGCCAGCAGTCCGTGGGCCTACGAGCAGTACTTC

D gene: -
clone size: -
V gene: TRBV6-1
J gene: TRBJ1-3
CDR3 protein: CASSESSLGNTIYF
CDR3 DNA: TGTGCCAGCAGTGAATCTAGCCTCGGAAACACCATATATTTT

D gene: -
clone size: -
V gene: TRBV7-6
J gene: TRBJ2-3
CDR3 protein: CASSLLGTDTQYF
CDR3 DNA: TGTGCCAGCAGCCTGTTGGGGACAGATACGCAGTATTTT

D gene: TRBD2
clone size: -
V gene: TRBV4-1
J gene: TRBJ2-7
CDR3 protein: CASSQRTSIPRGDRSYEQYF
CDR3 DNA: TGCGCCAGCAGCCAGCGTACTAGCATACCCCGGGGGGACCGCTCCTACGAGCAGTACTTC

D gene: -
clone size: -
V gene: TRBV7-9
J gene: TRBJ1-4
CDR3 protein: CASSSFENEKLFF
CDR3 DNA: TGTGCCAGCAGCTCATTCGAGAATGAAAAACTGTTTTTT

D gene: -
clone size: -
V gene: TRBV19
J gene: TRBJ1-5
CDR3 protein: CASSLRGQGQPQHF
CDR3 DNA: TGTGCCAGTAGTCTCCGGGGGCAGGGGCAGCCCCAGCATTTT

D gene: TRBD1
clone size: -
V gene: TRBV5-5
J gene: TRBJ1-5
CDR3 protein: CASSPDRAQPQHF
CDR3 DNA: TGTGCCAGCAGCCCGGACAGGGCTCAGCCCCAGCATTTT

D gene: -
clone size: -
V gene: TRBV30
J gene: TRBJ2-1
CDR3 protein: CAWGVATAYNEQFF
CDR3 DNA: TGTGCCTGGGGGGTAGCGACCGCCTACAATGAGCAGTTCTTC

D gene: -
clone size: once
V gene: TRBV7-2
J gene: TRBJ2-5
CDR3 protein: CASSLQIAPETQYF
CDR3 DNA: TGTGCCAGCAGCTTACAGATTGCCCCGGAGACCCAGTACTTC

D gene: -
clone size: -
V gene: TRBV2
J gene: TRBJ2-1
CDR3 protein: CASSQGGVSYNEQFF
CDR3 DNA: TGTGCCAGCAGTCAGGGGGGGGTCTCCTACAATGAGCAGTTCTTC

D gene: -
clone size: -
V gene: TRBV2
J gene: TRBJ1-6
CDR3 protein: CASSDGGRSSYNSPLHF
CDR3 DNA: TGTGCCAGCAGTGATGGCGGTAGATCCTCCTATAATTCACCCCTCCACTTT

D gene: -
clone size: few
V gene: TRBV12-2
J gene: TRBJ1-1
CDR3 protein: CASPTEAFF
CDR3 DNA: TGTGCAAGTCCCACTGAAGCTTTCTTT

D gene: -
clone size: -
V gene: TRBV6-5
J gene: TRBJ1-4
CDR3 protein: CASSPSWGRDEKLFF
CDR3 DNA: TGTGCCAGCAGCCCCTCTTGGGGGAGGGATGAAAAACTGTTTTTT

D gene: TRBD2
clone size: -
V gene: TRBV4-3
J gene: TRBJ2-7
CDR3 protein: CASSRWTSGSYEQYF
CDR3 DNA: TGCGCCAGCAGCCGATGGACTAGCGGCTCCTACGAGCAGTACTTC